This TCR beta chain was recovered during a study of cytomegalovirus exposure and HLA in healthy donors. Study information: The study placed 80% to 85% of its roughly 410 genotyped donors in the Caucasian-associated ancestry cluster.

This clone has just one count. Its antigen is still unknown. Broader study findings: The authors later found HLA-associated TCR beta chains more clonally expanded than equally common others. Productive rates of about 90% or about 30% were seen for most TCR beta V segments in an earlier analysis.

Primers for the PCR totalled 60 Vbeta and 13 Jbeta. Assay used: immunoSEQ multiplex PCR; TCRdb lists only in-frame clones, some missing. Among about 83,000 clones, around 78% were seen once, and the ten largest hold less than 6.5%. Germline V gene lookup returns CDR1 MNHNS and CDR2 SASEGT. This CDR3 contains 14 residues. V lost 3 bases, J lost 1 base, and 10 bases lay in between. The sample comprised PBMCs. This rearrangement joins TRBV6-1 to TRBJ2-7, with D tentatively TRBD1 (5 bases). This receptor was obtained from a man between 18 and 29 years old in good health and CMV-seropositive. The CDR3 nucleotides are TGTGCCAGCAGTGACTACAGGCATTCCTACGAGCAGTACTTC. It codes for CASSDYRHSYEQYF.